These T cell receptor beta chains were read from a single sample in a study of monozygotic twins with inflammatory bowel disease. TCRdb reprocessed the 5' RACE reads, with one entry per CDR3 protein and no DNA. In all, the sample yields 300,000 to 400,000 distinct CDR3 sequences. The sample taken for sequencing was blood. The receptor source for this set is a human donor with ulcerative colitis or Crohn's disease, or a healthy co-twin of an affected twin (not recorded which). Both conserved end residues are part of each CDR3. The order of the fields is J gene, V gene, CDR3 protein.

J: TRBJ2-5
V: TRBV5-1
CDR3: CASSSTGVRETQYF

J: TRBJ2-1
V: TRBV7-3
CDR3: CASSLRDSTYNEQFF

J: TRBJ2-7
V: TRBV6-5
CDR3: CASSSNTGWVQYF

J: TRBJ2-3
V: TRBV29-1
CDR3: CSVQPYSTDTQYF

J: TRBJ2-7
V: TRBV20-1
CDR3: CSAPDRGRSYEQYF

J: TRBJ2-1
V: TRBV5-1
CDR3: CASREEYYNEQFF

J: TRBJ2-2
V: TRBV30
CDR3: CAWGGGHTGELFF

J: TRBJ2-3
V: TRBV5-4
CDR3: CASSLRLAGGASGTDTQYF

J: TRBJ2-3
V: TRBV24-1
CDR3: CATSDPSPSRGRKDTQYF

J: TRBJ1-1
V: TRBV7-9
CDR3: CASSTPTALWTEAFF

J: TRBJ2-2
V: TRBV5-1
CDR3: CASSLDPADTGELFF

J: TRBJ2-1
V: TRBV2
CDR3: CASNEGIGLYNEQFF

J: TRBJ2-1
V: TRBV7-9
CDR3: CASSFWGLRNEQFF

J: TRBJ2-7
V: TRBV20-1
CDR3: CSASGGRGIYEQYF

J: TRBJ2-3
V: TRBV7-2
CDR3: CATGTSGGATQYF

J: TRBJ2-7
V: TRBV6-5
CDR3: CASSYSTANYEQYF

J: TRBJ2-3
V: TRBV4-2
CDR3: CASSQDHRGSGSTDTQYF

J: TRBJ1-5
V: TRBV7-2
CDR3: CASSTGQGAASNQPQHF

J: TRBJ2-1
V: TRBV7-8
CDR3: CASILTGLAFYNEQFF

J: TRBJ2-4
V: TRBV12-3/TRBV12-4
CDR3: CASSPDRAGWRNIQYF

J: TRBJ1-1
V: TRBV18
CDR3: CASSPLPASSEAFF

J: TRBJ1-6
V: TRBV4-3
CDR3: CASSQLAGTENNSPLHF

J: TRBJ2-3
V: TRBV28
CDR3: CASSRPPTTSGGSDTQYF

J: TRBJ2-2
V: TRBV12-3/TRBV12-4
CDR3: CASSLAADRTGELFF

J: TRBJ2-1
V: TRBV20-1
CDR3: CSAIPGRYSYNEQFF

J: TRBJ2-3
V: TRBV10-3
CDR3: CAISSGGAGGTDTQYF

J: TRBJ2-5
V: TRBV15
CDR3: CATSGLNRGQETQYF

J: TRBJ1-3
V: TRBV5-1
CDR3: CASSRTGGNTIYF

J: TRBJ2-3
V: TRBV24-1
CDR3: CATSDYRGRTDTQYF

J: TRBJ2-6
V: TRBV12-3/TRBV12-4
CDR3: CASSPRTGSGANVLTF

J: TRBJ1-5
V: TRBV19
CDR3: CASTGQGAGQPQHF

J: TRBJ2-7
V: TRBV12-3/TRBV12-4
CDR3: CASSFRSIGLEYEQYF

J: TRBJ2-2
V: TRBV5-4
CDR3: CASSWQLGGANTGELFF

J: TRBJ2-3
V: TRBV7-2
CDR3: CASSLLQRDTQYF

J: TRBJ1-3
V: TRBV20-1
CDR3: CSARDRSNSGNTIYF

J: TRBJ2-5
V: TRBV7-8
CDR3: CASSLYLAGGEETQYF

J: TRBJ2-5
V: TRBV6-1
CDR3: CASSPSRSGGKETQYF

J: TRBJ2-2
V: TRBV12-3/TRBV12-4
CDR3: CASSRTRGELFF

J: TRBJ1-1
V: TRBV12-3/TRBV12-4
CDR3: CASSPRTEAFF

J: TRBJ2-1
V: TRBV7-3
CDR3: CASSLIGGGGSCNEQFF

J: TRBJ2-5
V: TRBV19
CDR3: CASSIAGETQYF

J: TRBJ1-3
V: TRBV20-1
CDR3: CSARGGISGNTIYF

J: TRBJ2-5
V: TRBV5-1
CDR3: CASSLAPETQETQYF

J: TRBJ2-2
V: TRBV5-1
CDR3: CASSLGGLAGSWNTGELFF

J: TRBJ2-1
V: TRBV5-6
CDR3: CASSFQRGGGEQFF

J: TRBJ2-5
V: TRBV7-7
CDR3: CASSQMTGQETQYF

J: TRBJ2-7
V: TRBV18
CDR3: CASSPPGQGNSYEQYF

J: TRBJ1-2
V: TRBV30
CDR3: CAWATGNYGYTF

J: TRBJ2-7
V: TRBV12-3/TRBV12-4
CDR3: CASSRDRNIYEQYF

J: TRBJ1-2
V: TRBV6-2/TRBV6-3
CDR3: CASSYGIQGARGYTF

J: TRBJ1-5
V: TRBV7-2
CDR3: CASSSKKGGDGNQPQHF

J: TRBJ2-1
V: TRBV5-6
CDR3: CASSSPLGQGFHEQFF

J: TRBJ1-3
V: TRBV7-9
CDR3: CASSLEQSGNTIYF

J: TRBJ1-1
V: TRBV5-1
CDR3: CASSLGGQIMNTEAFF

J: TRBJ2-4
V: TRBV7-8
CDR3: CASSSPEDGREGLAKTIQYF